This section outlines one T cell receptor beta chain sequence together with its context. The antigen is not known. Germline V gene sequence: CDR1 MNHEY, CDR2 SMNVEV (reference sequence). This CDR3 contains 15 residues. V shed 8 bases and J 6 bases; nucleotides not matched to a gene: 10. The authors ran a second PCR of roughly 6 to 12 cycles using a sample-barcoded 5' primer and a J-beta primer mix. MiXCR, applied by TCRdb to the 5' RACE reads, yields one record per CDR3 protein. The repertoire holds roughly 930,000 distinct CDR3 sequences, 48% seen once, with over 10% in the top ten. Per sample, extraction of total RNA gave at least 5.5 micrograms in every case. This specimen comes from a study of blood T cells in healthy people across ages. Notes on the study in general: Unsorted PBMC material precluded a definitive naive versus antigen-experienced comparison.

The specimen was blood. The source is a man aged 25-45 years in good health. This chain links TRBV27 with TRBJ1-6; 7 bases align to TRBD1. CDR3 coding DNA: TGTGCCAGCGGACTTCAGACAGGGCGTAATTCACCCCTCCACTTT. Translating gives CASGLQTGRNSPLHF.